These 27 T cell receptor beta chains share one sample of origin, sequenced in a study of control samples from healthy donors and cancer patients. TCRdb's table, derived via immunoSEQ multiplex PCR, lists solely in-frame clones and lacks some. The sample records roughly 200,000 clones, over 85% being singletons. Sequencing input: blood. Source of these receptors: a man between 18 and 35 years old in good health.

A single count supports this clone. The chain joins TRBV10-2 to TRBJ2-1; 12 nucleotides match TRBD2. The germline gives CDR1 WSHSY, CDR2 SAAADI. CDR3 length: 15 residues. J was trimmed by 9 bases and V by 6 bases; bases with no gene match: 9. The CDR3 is CASRMGLAGGLEQFF. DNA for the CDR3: TGCGCCAGCAGAATGGGCCTAGCGGGGGGGCTTGAGCAGTTCTTC.

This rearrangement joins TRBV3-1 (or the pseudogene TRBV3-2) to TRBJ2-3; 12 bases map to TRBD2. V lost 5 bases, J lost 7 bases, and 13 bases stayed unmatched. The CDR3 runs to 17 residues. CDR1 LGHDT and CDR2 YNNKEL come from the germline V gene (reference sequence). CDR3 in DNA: TGTGCCAGCAGCGGGCTAGCGGGGGGGCTACCCCCGAATACGCAGTATTTT. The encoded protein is CASSGLAGGLPPNTQYF.

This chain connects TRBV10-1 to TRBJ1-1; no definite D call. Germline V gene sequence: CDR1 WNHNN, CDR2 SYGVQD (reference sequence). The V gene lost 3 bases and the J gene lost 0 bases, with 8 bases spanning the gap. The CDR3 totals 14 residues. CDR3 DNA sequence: TGCGCCAGCAGTGATGGGATCATGAACACTGAAGCTTTCTTT. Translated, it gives CASSDGIMNTEAFF.

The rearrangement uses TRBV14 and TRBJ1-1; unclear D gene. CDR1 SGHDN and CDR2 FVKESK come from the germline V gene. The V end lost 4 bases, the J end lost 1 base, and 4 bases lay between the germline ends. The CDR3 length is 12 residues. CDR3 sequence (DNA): TGTGCCAGCAGCCCAGGGAACACTGAAGCTTTCTTT. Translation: CASSPGNTEAFF.

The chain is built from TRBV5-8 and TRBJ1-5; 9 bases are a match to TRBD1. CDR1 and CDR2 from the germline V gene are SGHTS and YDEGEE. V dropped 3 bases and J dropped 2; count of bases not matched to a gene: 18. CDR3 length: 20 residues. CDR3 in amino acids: CASSSPTGQGSVWGNQPQHF. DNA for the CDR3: TGTGCCAGCAGCTCCCCGACGGGACAGGGAAGTGTATGGGGCAATCAGCCCCAGCATTTT.

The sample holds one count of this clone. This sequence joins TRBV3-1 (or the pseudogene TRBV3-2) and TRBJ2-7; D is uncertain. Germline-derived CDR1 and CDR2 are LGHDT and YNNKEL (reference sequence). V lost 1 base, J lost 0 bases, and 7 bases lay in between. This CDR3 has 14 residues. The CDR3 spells CASSQARSSYEQYF. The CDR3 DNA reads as TGTGCCAGCAGCCAAGCACGGAGCTCCTACGAGCAGTACTTC.

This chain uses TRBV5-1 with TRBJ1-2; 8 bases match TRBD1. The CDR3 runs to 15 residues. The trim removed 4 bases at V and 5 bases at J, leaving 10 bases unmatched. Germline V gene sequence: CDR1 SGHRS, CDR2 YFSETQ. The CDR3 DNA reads TGCGCCAGCAGCCGTCAGGGACAGGCTTCATATGGCTACACCTTC. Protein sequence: CASSRQGQASYGYTF.

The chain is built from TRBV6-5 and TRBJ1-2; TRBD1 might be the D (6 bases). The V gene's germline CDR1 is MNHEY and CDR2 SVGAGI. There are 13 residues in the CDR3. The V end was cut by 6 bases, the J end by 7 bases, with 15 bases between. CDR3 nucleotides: TGTGCCAGCAGCCGAACAGGGAGATCTGGCTACACCTTC. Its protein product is CASSRTGRSGYTF.

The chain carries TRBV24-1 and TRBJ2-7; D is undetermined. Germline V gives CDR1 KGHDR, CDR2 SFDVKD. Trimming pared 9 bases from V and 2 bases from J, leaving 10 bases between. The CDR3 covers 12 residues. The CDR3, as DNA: TGTGCCACCCAAGGGCTTACCTACGAGCAGTACTTC. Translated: CATQGLTYEQYF.

CDR3 nucleotides: TGTGCCAGCAGCCAACGGGGCTCCTACGAGCAGTACTTC. Amino acids: CASSQRGSYEQYF. This chain joins TRBV6-2 or TRBV6-3 and TRBJ2-7; maybe TRBD2 (5 bases). The V gene lost 6 bases and the J gene lost 0 bases, with 9 bases spanning the gap. CDR1 is MNHEY, CDR2 SVGEGT, per germline. The CDR3 spans 13 residues.

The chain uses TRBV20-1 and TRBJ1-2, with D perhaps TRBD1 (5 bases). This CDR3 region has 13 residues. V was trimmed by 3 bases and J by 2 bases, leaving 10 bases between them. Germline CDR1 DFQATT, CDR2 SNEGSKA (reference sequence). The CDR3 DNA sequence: TGCAGTGCTAGTTCGTACAGGAACTATGGCTACACCTTC. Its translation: CSASSYRNYGYTF.

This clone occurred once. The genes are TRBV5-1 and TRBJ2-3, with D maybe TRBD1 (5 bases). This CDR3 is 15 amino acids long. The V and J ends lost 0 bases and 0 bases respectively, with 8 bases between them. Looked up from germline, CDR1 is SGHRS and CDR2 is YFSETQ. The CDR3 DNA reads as TGCGCCAGCAGCTTGGACAGGATAAGCACAGATACGCAGTATTTT. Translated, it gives CASSLDRISTDTQYF.

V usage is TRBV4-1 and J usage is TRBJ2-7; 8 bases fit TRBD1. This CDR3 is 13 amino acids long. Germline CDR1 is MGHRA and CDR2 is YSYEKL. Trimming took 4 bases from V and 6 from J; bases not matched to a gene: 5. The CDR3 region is CASSPGQGGEQYF. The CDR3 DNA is TGCGCCAGCAGCCCAGGACAGGGCGGCGAGCAGTACTTC.

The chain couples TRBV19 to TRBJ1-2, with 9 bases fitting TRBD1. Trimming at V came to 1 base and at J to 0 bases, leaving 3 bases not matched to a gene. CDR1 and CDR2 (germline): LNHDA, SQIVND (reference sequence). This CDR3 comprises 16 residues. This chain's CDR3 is CASSIVRTGANYGYTF. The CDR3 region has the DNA TGTGCCAGTAGTATAGTCCGGACAGGGGCTAACTATGGCTACACCTTC.

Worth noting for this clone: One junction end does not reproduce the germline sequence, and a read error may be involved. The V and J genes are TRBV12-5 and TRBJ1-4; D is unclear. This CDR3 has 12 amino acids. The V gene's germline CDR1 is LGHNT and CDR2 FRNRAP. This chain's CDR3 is CASGLDGEKLFF. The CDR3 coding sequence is TGTGCTAGTGGATTGGACGGCGAAAAACTGTTTTTT.

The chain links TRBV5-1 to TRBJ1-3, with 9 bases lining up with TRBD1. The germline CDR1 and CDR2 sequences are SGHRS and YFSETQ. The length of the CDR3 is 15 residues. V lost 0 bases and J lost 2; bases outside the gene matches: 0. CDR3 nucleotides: TGCGCCAGCAGCTTGGGACAGGGGGCTGGAAACACCATATATTTT. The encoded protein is CASSLGQGAGNTIYF.

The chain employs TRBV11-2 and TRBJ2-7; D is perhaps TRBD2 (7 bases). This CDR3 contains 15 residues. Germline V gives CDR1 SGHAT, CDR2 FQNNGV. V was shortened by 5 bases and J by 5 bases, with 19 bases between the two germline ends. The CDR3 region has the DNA TGTGCCAGCAGCCAAGGGTCGGGGGGCAGGAACGAGCAGTACTTC. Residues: CASSQGSGGRNEQYF.

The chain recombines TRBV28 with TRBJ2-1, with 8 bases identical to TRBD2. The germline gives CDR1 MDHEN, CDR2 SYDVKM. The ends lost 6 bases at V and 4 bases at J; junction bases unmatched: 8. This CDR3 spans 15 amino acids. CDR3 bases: TGTGCCAGCAGGCCAGGGCCGGGGGGGTACAATGAGCAGTTCTTC. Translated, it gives CASRPGPGGYNEQFF. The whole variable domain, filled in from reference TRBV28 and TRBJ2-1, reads DVKVTQSSRYLVKRTGEKVFLECVQDMDHENMFWYRQDPGLGLRLIYFSYDVKMKEKGDIPEGYSVSREKKERFSLILESASTNQTSMYLCASRPGPGGYNEQFFGPGTRLTVL.

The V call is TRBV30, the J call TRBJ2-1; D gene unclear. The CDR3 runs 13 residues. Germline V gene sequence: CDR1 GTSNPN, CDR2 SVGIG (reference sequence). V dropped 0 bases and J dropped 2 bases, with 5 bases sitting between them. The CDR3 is CAWSVQTYNEQFF. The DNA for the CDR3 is TGTGCCTGGAGTGTACAGACCTACAATGAGCAGTTCTTC.

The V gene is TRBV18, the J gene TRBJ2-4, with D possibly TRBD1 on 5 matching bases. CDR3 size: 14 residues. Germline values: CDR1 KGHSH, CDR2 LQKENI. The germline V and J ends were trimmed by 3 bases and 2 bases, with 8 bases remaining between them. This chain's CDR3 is CASSPQGTKNIQYF. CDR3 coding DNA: TGTGCCAGCTCACCCCAGGGCACCAAAAACATTCAGTACTTC.

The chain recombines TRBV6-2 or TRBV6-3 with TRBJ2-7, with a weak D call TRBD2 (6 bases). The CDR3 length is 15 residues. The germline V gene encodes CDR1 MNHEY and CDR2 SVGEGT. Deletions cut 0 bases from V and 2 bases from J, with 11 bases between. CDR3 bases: TGTGCCAGCAGTTACTCTGGAGGGGCTCCCTACGAGCAGTACTTC. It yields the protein CASSYSGGAPYEQYF.

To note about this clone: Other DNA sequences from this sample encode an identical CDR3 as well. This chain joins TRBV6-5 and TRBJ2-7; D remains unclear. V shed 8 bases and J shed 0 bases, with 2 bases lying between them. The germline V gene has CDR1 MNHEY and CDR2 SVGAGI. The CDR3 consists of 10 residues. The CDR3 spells CASGSYEQYF. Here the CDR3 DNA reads TGTGCCAGCGGCTCCTACGAGCAGTACTTC.

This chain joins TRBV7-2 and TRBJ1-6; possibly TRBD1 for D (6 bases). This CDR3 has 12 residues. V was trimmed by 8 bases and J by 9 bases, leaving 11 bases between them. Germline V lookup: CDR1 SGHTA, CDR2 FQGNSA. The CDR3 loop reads CASGGGGSPLHF. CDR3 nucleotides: TGTGCCAGCGGGGGAGGGGGTTCACCCCTCCACTTT.

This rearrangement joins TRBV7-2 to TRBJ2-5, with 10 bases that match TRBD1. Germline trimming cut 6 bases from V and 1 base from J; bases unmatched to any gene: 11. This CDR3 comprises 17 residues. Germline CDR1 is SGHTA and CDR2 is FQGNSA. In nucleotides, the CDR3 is TGTGCCAGCAGTCTAGGGGAGACAGGGGGCCCCCAAGAGACCCAGTACTTC. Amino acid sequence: CASSLGETGGPQETQYF.

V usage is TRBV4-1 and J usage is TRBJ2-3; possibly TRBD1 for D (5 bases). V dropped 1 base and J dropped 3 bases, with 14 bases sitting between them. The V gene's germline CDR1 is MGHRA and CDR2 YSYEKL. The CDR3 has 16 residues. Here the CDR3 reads CASSQGPTARTDTQYF. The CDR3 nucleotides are TGCGCCAGCAGCCAAGGGCCGACAGCTAGAACAGATACGCAGTATTTT.

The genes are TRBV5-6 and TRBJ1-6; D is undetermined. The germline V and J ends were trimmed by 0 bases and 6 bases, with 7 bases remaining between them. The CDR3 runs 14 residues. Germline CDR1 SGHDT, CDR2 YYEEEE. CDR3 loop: CASSLGRFNSPLHF. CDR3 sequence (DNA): TGTGCCAGCAGCTTGGGGCGGTTTAATTCACCCCTCCACTTT.

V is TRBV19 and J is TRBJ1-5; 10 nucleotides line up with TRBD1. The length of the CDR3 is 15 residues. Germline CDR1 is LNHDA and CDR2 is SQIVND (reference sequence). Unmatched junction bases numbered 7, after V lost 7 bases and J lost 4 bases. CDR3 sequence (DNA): TGTGCCAGTAACCATTGGGACAGGGGAAATCAGCCCCAGCATTTT. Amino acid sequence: CASNHWDRGNQPQHF.